This T cell receptor beta chain was found in a study of blood T cells in healthy people across ages. This clonotype was seen many times. The second PCR ran about 6 to 11 cycles with a sample-barcoded 5' primer and J-beta primers. TCRdb itself ran the 5' RACE reads through MiXCR, one entry per CDR3 protein. The repertoire holds 650,000 to 1,000,000 distinct CDR3 sequences, with under 40% as singletons. Trimming took 3 bases from V and 12 from J, leaving 12 bases between them. The germline V gene has CDR1 SGHTA and CDR2 FQGNSA. The CDR3 extends over 12 amino acids. The chain couples TRBV7-2 to TRBJ2-1; D is undetermined. This clonotype was sampled from a man younger than 30 in good health. Sequenced material: blood. This CDR3 reads CASSFDRVMQFF. In nucleotides, the CDR3 is TGTGCCAGCAGCTTTGACCGGGTCATGCAGTTCTTC.